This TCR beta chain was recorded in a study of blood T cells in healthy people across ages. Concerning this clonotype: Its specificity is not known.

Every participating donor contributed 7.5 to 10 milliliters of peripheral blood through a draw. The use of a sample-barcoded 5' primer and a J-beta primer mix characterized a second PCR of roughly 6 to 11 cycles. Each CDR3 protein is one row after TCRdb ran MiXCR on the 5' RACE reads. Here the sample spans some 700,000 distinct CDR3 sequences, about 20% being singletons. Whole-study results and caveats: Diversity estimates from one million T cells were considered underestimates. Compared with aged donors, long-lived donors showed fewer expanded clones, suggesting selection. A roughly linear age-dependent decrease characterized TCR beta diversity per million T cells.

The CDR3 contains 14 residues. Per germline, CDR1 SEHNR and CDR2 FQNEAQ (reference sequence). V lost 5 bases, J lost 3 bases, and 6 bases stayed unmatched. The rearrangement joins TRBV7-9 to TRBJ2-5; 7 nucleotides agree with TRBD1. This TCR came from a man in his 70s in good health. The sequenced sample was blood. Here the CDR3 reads CASSPLGQKETQYF. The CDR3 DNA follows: TGTGCCAGCAGCCCGTTGGGACAGAAAGAGACCCAGTACTTC.